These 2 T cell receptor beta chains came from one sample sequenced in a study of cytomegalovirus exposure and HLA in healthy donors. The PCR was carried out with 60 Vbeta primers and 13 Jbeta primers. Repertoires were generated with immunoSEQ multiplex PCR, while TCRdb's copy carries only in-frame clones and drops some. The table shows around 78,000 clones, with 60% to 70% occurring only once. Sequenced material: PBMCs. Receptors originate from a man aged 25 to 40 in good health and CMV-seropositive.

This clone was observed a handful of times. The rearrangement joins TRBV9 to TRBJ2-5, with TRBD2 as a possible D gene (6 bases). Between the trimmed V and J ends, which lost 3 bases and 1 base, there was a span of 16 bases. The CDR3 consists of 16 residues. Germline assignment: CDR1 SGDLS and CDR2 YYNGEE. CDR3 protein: CASSAPGATPQETQYF. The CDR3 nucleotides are TGTGCCAGCAGCGCCCCGGGAGCGACACCCCAAGAGACCCAGTACTTC.

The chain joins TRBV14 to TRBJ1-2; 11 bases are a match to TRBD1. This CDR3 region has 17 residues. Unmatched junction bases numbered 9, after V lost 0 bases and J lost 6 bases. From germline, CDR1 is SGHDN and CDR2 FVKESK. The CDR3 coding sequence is TGTGCCAGCAGCCAAGATTCCTGGACAGGGGGCAGGAATGGCTACACCTTC. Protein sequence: CASSQDSWTGGRNGYTF.